This T cell receptor (beta chain) was identified during a study of shared clonotypes between healthy human individuals. In regard to this clone: The antigen remains unidentified.

Whole-study findings and limits: Between a handful of donors, naive CD4 clonotypes were shared at a level of approximately 5%.

V lost 3 bases to trimming and J lost 4 bases; unmatched junction nucleotides: 6. This CDR3 region has 15 residues. The germline gives CDR1 MNHEY, CDR2 SMNVEV (reference sequence). The table came from immunoSEQ multiplex PCR; TCRdb's copy has only in-frame clones and leaves some out. The table lists 550,000 to 650,000 clones, about 96% of them singletons, with approximately 0.12% in the top ten. Naive CD8 cells lacked CD45RO, underwent positive selection for CCR7 and left out terminally differentiated effector memory CD45RA+ cells. Sequenced material: naive CD8+ T cells sorted from blood. The clonotype comes from a woman aged 30 to 39 in good health. This chain connects TRBV27 to TRBJ1-1; 9 bases are a match to TRBD1. This CDR3 is CASSLGQGGTTEAFF. DNA of the CDR3: TGTGCCAGCAGTTTGGGACAGGGAGGGACCACTGAAGCTTTCTTT.